The 32 T cell receptor beta chains reported below all come from one sample, sequenced in a study of cytomegalovirus exposure and HLA in healthy donors (dated by TCRdb to about 2017). The library was built by means of the immunoSEQ multiplex PCR assay. For the multiplex PCR, a mixture combining 60 forward primers for TCR Vbeta segments and 13 reverse primers for TCR Jbeta segments was used. The immuneACCESS repertoire file appears here via TCRdb, limited to in-frame rearrangements. These files lack a portion of the clones; in checked studies, under half of the deficit traces to unresolved V genes, and the cause of the others is not known. This sample comprises roughly 100,000 clones, 82% of them detected only once. The ten largest clones capture more than 3% of the sample. Sequenced: PBMCs. These receptors all come from a man in his thirties or forties in good health and CMV-seropositive.

This chain links TRBV14 with TRBJ2-1; tentatively, D is TRBD2 (6 bases). CDR3 size: 16 residues. V shed 4 bases and J shed 0 bases, with 13 bases lying between them. CDR1 SGHDN and CDR2 FVKESK come from the germline V gene. DNA of the CDR3: TGTGCCAGCAGCCCGCCACTAGCAGGCTCCTACAATGAGCAGTTCTTC. Its translation: CASSPPLAGSYNEQFF.

V and J are TRBV5-4 and TRBJ1-3, with 12 bases lining up with TRBD1. This CDR3 comprises 16 residues. Per germline, CDR1 SGHNT and CDR2 YYREEE (reference sequence). The V and J ends lost 4 bases and 3 bases, in that order; junction bases with no gene match: 5. The CDR3 loop is CASSGTGGAYGNTIYF. The CDR3 bases are TGTGCCAGCAGCGGGACAGGGGGCGCTTATGGAAACACCATATATTTT.

This clone showed up just once. The chain recombines TRBV19 with TRBJ1-5; the D gene is possibly TRBD1 (5 bases). Germline values: CDR1 LNHDA, CDR2 SQIVND (reference sequence). The CDR3 runs 16 residues. V dropped 4 bases and J dropped 6 bases, with 19 bases sitting between them. CDR3 coding DNA: TGTGCCAGTAGTACCGCGTGGGGGAGGGTAGGTCAGCCCCAGCATTTT. As protein: CASSTAWGRVGQPQHF.

This chain joins TRBV5-1 and TRBJ2-7; 8 bases fit TRBD2. Trimming removed 5 bases from V and 2 bases from J; junction bases left unmatched: 6. The CDR3 contains 14 residues. CDR1 is SGHRS, CDR2 YFSETQ, per germline. CDR3 DNA: TGCGCCAGCAGATCAGGTAGCGGGGCCTACGAGCAGTACTTC. The encoded protein is CASRSGSGAYEQYF.

This clone was seen more than once but under ten times. This CDR3 is CAIGGGLGDEQFF. CDR3 DNA sequence: TGTGCCATCGGCGGGGGACTAGGCGATGAGCAGTTCTTC. The V and J genes are TRBV10-3 and TRBJ2-1; 8 bases fit TRBD2. Germline lookup yields CDR1 ENHRY and CDR2 SYGVKD. The CDR3 is 13 residues long. Losses at the gene ends were 8 bases for V and 8 bases for J; bases not matched to a gene: 8.

The gene calls are TRBV7-2 and TRBJ2-7, with D maybe TRBD2 (6 bases). V lost 3 bases and J lost 5, with 8 bases in between. Germline-derived CDR1 and CDR2 are SGHTA and FQGNSA. This CDR3 contains 12 residues. CDR3 residues: CASSLDYDEQYF. CDR3 bases: TGTGCCAGCAGCTTGGACTACGACGAGCAGTACTTC.

This chain uses TRBV10-3 with TRBJ2-1, with 14 positions matching TRBD2. Germline V lookup: CDR1 ENHRY, CDR2 SYGVKD. The CDR3 runs 16 residues. V dropped 7 bases and J dropped 3; count of bases not matched to a gene: 5. CDR3 nucleotide sequence: TGTGCCATCACCGGGACTAGCGGGAGCAGCTACAATGAGCAGTTCTTC. This translates into CAITGTSGSSYNEQFF.

CDR3 sequence: CAWSPIRDNNEQFF. The CDR3 DNA sequence: TGTGCCTGGAGTCCGATCCGGGACAACAATGAGCAGTTCTTC. The chain joins TRBV30 to TRBJ2-1; tentatively, D is TRBD1 (6 bases). The V gene lost 2 bases and the J gene lost 5 bases, with 13 bases spanning the gap. This CDR3 contains 14 residues. Per germline, CDR1 GTSNPN and CDR2 SVGIG (reference sequence).

This clone was recorded a few times. The V call is TRBV5-1, the J call TRBJ1-1, with 7 bases that match TRBD1. The V gene's germline CDR1 is SGHRS and CDR2 YFSETQ. The junction had 1 base not matched to a gene; V was cut back by 2 bases and J by 0 bases. CDR3 length equals 14 residues. The CDR3 loop is CASSFDRVNTEAFF. CDR3 bases: TGCGCCAGCAGCTTCGACAGGGTGAACACTGAAGCTTTCTTT.

The V and J genes are TRBV2 and TRBJ2-1; D is perhaps TRBD1 (6 bases). The CDR3 spans 13 residues. V dropped 4 bases and J dropped 6 bases, with 10 bases sitting between them. The germline gives CDR1 SNHLY, CDR2 FYNNEI. The CDR3 DNA reads as TGTGCCAGCAGTGGGCTAGGGGGCAATGAGCAGTTCTTC. Translated, it gives CASSGLGGNEQFF.

This clone was counted a single time. V gene TRBV11-2 combines with J gene TRBJ2-1, with D possibly TRBD2 on 5 matching bases. Germline assignment: CDR1 SGHAT and CDR2 FQNNGV. The CDR3 length is 12 residues. Trimming removed 2 bases from V and 12 bases from J, with 11 bases in between. The CDR3 loop is CASSLSLEVQFF. CDR3 coding DNA: TGTGCCAGCAGCTTATCGTTGGAGGTGCAGTTCTTC.

The rearrangement joins TRBV2 to TRBJ2-1; weak D call: TRBD2 (7 bases). The length of the CDR3 is 16 residues. CDR1 and CDR2 from the germline V gene are SNHLY and FYNNEI. Trimming took off 5 bases at V and 0 bases at J, with 14 bases between the two ends. Here the CDR3 DNA reads TGTGCCAGCAGTTTTGAGGGGGGGAACTCCTACAATGAGCAGTTCTTC. Translating it yields CASSFEGGNSYNEQFF.

About this clone itself: Compared with germline, one end of the junction differs, possibly owing to a read error. The chain uses TRBV7-9 and TRBJ2-7, with 7 nucleotides matching TRBD2. The length of the CDR3 is 18 residues. Per germline, CDR1 SEHNR and CDR2 FQNEAQ (reference sequence). CDR3 in amino acids: CSSSLWRNTSASSYEQYF. The CDR3, as DNA: TGTTCCAGCAGCTTATGGCGTAATACTAGCGCGAGCTCCTACGAGCAGTACTTC.

Only a few counts were recorded for this clone. V is TRBV6-5 and J is TRBJ1-1; D not certain. Germline-derived CDR1 and CDR2 are MNHEY and SVGAGI. V shed 5 bases and J shed 1 base, with 8 bases lying between them. CDR3 length equals 13 residues. CDR3 amino acids: CASSPPSNTEAFF. As DNA, the CDR3 is TGTGCCAGCAGTCCCCCTTCGAACACTGAAGCTTTCTTT.

This clone was observed a few times. The chain employs TRBV19 and TRBJ2-7; TRBD2 matches 9 bases. Trimming took 8 bases from V and 7 from J; bases not matched to a gene: 12. Germline loops: CDR1 LNHDA, CDR2 SQIVND (reference sequence). The CDR3 totals 14 residues. CDR3 protein: CASAASGTAGEQYF. The CDR3 nucleotides are TGTGCCAGTGCGGCTAGCGGGACAGCGGGGGAGCAGTACTTC.

The gene calls are TRBV6-5 and TRBJ2-1; 10 bases match TRBD2. There are 15 residues in the CDR3. Germline V gene data show CDR1 as MNHEY and CDR2 as SVGAGI. With 6 bases clipped from V and 7 bases from J, the junction kept 9 bases outside the gene matches. In DNA, the CDR3 is TGTGCCAGCAGCCGCTGGGCTAGCGGGAGAAATGAGCAGTTCTTC. This codes for CASSRWASGRNEQFF.

The chain combines TRBV4-1 with TRBJ1-4; D possibly corresponds to TRBD1 (5 bases). The CDR3 is 18 residues long. Trimming took off 0 bases at V and 7 bases at J, with 21 bases between the two ends. Germline V lookup: CDR1 MGHRA, CDR2 YSYEKL. The CDR3 sequence: CASSQDRFGQGRGEKLFF. The CDR3 DNA reads TGCGCCAGCAGCCAAGATCGGTTCGGGCAGGGCAGAGGTGAAAAACTGTTTTTT.

The rearrangement links TRBV27 to TRBJ1-5, with TRBD1 as a possible D gene (6 bases). Trimming stripped 2 bases from V and 7 bases from J, with 18 bases between. Per the germline V gene, CDR1 is MNHEY and CDR2 is SMNVEV (reference sequence). This CDR3 spans 16 amino acids. The CDR3, as DNA: TGTGCCAGCAGTTTAGCAGGGGAGGGACTCGTCCAGCCCCAGCATTTT. Protein sequence: CASSLAGEGLVQPQHF.

V usage is TRBV2 and J usage is TRBJ1-5; D not certain. Germline lookup yields CDR1 SNHLY and CDR2 FYNNEI. The V end was cut by 0 bases, the J end by 5 bases, with 8 bases between. The CDR3 sequence is 14 residues long. DNA for the CDR3: TGTGCCAGCAGTGAAGCGCCGGTGTATCAGCCCCAGCATTTT. Translation: CASSEAPVYQPQHF.

The V and J genes are TRBV27 and TRBJ2-7; possible D gene TRBD2, 6 bases. The CDR3 is 13 amino acids. With 5 bases removed from V and 6 bases from J, the gap between germline ends came to 14 bases. Germline-derived CDR1 and CDR2 are MNHEY and SMNVEV (reference sequence). The CDR3 protein is CASSPGLRVEQYF. The CDR3 nucleotides read TGTGCCAGCAGTCCGGGACTCCGTGTCGAGCAGTACTTC.

This clone was detected only a few times. J is TRBJ2-7 and V is TRBV6-6, with TRBD1 matching over 10 bases. The CDR3 totals 16 residues. V shed 5 bases and J 1 base; nucleotides not matched to a gene: 8. The V gene's germline CDR1 is MNHNY and CDR2 SVGAGI (reference sequence). CDR3 sequence reads: CASSPPGQGLSYEQYF. CDR3 nucleotides: TGTGCCAGCAGTCCGCCGGGACAGGGGCTTTCCTACGAGCAGTACTTC.

The sample holds one count of this clone. The chain has TRBV28 and TRBJ1-4; perhaps TRBD1 as D (6 bases). Trimming took off 5 bases at V and 3 bases at J, with 13 bases between the two ends. Germline V gene lookup returns CDR1 MDHEN and CDR2 SYDVKM. The CDR3 contains 15 residues. CDR3 nucleotides: TGTGCCAGCAGTCCCTGGGGGGGCGCTAATGAAAAACTGTTTTTT. It specifies CASSPWGGANEKLFF.

CDR3 DNA: TGCGCCAGCAGCCAACCGACAGGGGATGAAAAACTGTTTTTT. As protein: CASSQPTGDEKLFF. V is TRBV4-3 and J is TRBJ1-4; 8 bases line up with TRBD1. This CDR3 has 14 amino acids. CDR1 LGHNA and CDR2 YSLEER come from the germline V gene. Trimming took 2 bases from V and 6 from J; bases not matched to a gene: 2.

The CDR3 nucleotides are TGTGCCAGCACCCTACGGACGGGGGCAACTAATGAAAAACTGTTTTTT. It is translated as CASTLRTGATNEKLFF. J is TRBJ1-4 and V is TRBV6-6, with D possibly matching TRBD1 (5 bases). The germline gives CDR1 MNHNY, CDR2 SVGAGI (reference sequence). There are 16 residues in the CDR3. The V end lost 7 bases, the J end lost 0 bases, and 15 bases lay between the germline ends.

The CDR3 spells CASSYSGFGQGYEQYF. In DNA, the CDR3 is TGTGCCAGCAGTTACTCCGGTTTTGGACAGGGTTACGAGCAGTACTTC. The V and J genes are TRBV6-5 and TRBJ2-7; 8 positions match TRBD1. The CDR3 has 16 residues. J gave up 4 bases and V 0 bases, and 8 bases lay outside the gene matches. Per germline, CDR1 MNHEY and CDR2 SVGAGI.

V usage is TRBV27 and J usage is TRBJ2-1, with 7 bases aligning to TRBD2. The V segment lost 10 bases and the J segment 9 bases; nucleotides outside the gene matches: 21. Germline V gene data show CDR1 as MNHEY and CDR2 as SMNVEV (reference sequence). The CDR3 is 16 amino acids. The CDR3 region has the DNA TGTGCCACCCGAGCCCATACGGGAAGCCCTAGCGGTGAGCAGTTCTTC. Residues: CATRAHTGSPSGEQFF.

This sequence joins TRBV27 and TRBJ1-6, with D uncertain. V was trimmed by 6 bases and J by 0 bases, leaving 9 bases between them. Germline CDR1 and CDR2: MNHEY and SMNVEV (reference sequence). CDR3 size: 15 residues. This CDR3 is CASSLKSSYNSPLHF. Here the CDR3 DNA reads TGTGCCAGCAGCCTCAAGAGCTCCTATAATTCACCCCTCCACTTT.

This rearrangement joins TRBV6-1 to TRBJ2-1; weak D call: TRBD2 (6 bases). Germline-derived CDR1 and CDR2 are MNHNS and SASEGT. The CDR3 has 14 amino acids. The V gene lost 3 bases and the J gene lost 4 bases, with 10 bases spanning the gap. The DNA for the CDR3 is TGTGCCAGCAGTGACGTAGCGGCATACAATGAGCAGTTCTTC. Translated: CASSDVAAYNEQFF.

V usage is TRBV30 and J usage is TRBJ2-2, with TRBD1 as a possible D gene (5 bases). Germline lookup yields CDR1 GTSNPN and CDR2 SVGIG (reference sequence). The V gene lost 0 bases and the J gene lost 3 bases, with 11 bases spanning the gap. The CDR3 contains 15 residues. Here the CDR3 reads CAWSVQGVDTGELFF. The CDR3 bases are TGTGCCTGGAGTGTACAAGGGGTCGACACCGGGGAGCTGTTTTTT.

The chain carries TRBV16 and TRBJ2-1; 9 nucleotides line up with TRBD1. V gave up 2 bases and J gave up 6 bases; unmatched junction bases: 5. Per the germline V gene, CDR1 is KGHSY and CDR2 is FQNENV. The CDR3 length is 15 residues. CDR3 nucleotide sequence: TGTGCCAGCAGCCAAAGGGACAGGGACTCCAATGAGCAGTTCTTC. It specifies CASSQRDRDSNEQFF.

This CDR3 reads CASSLPTGTVGYTF. CDR3 in DNA: TGTGCCAGCAGCTTACCTACCGGGACAGTCGGCTACACCTTC. The rearrangement uses TRBV7-2 and TRBJ1-2; 7 positions match TRBD1. V trimming: 2 bases; J trimming: 8 bases; junction bases outside the gene matches: 8. The CDR3 runs to 14 residues. Per the germline V gene, CDR1 is SGHTA and CDR2 is FQGNSA.

This rearrangement joins TRBV6-6 to TRBJ2-7, with a tentative D call TRBD1 (7 bases). The ends were cut back, 2 bases at V and 9 bases at J, with 11 bases in the middle. Germline V lookup: CDR1 MNHNY, CDR2 SVGAGI (reference sequence). The CDR3 length is 12 residues. The CDR3: CASSYGQGGQYF. Here the CDR3 DNA reads TGTGCCAGCAGTTACGGGCAGGGGGGGCAGTACTTC.